The 30 T cell receptor beta chains below all came from one sample that was sequenced in a study of T cells in Graves' hyperthyroidism and ophthalmopathy. Amplified regions were TCR beta CDR3 sequences from RNA transcripts. HTBI primers were employed in a first-round RT-PCR of the TCR CDR3. TCRdb independently ran MiXCR on the multiplex PCR reads; one entry per CDR3 protein. The data show about 480,000 distinct CDR3 sequences, about an eighth seen once. The sequenced sample was blood. These receptors were obtained from a woman in her late teens or twenties with Graves' hyperthyroidism.

V and J are TRBV10-3 and TRBJ2-7; maybe TRBD2 (6 bases). Germline CDR1 ENHRY, CDR2 SYGVKD. Trimming took 5 bases from V and 3 from J, leaving 14 bases between them. This CDR3 has 14 residues. The CDR3 protein is CAISPGTYSYEQYF. For the CDR3, the DNA is TGTGCCATCAGTCCCGGGACTTACAGCTACGAGCAGTACTTC.

The chain couples TRBV29-1 to TRBJ2-2; 7 bases agree with TRBD2. Germline trimming cut 8 bases from V and 8 bases from J; bases unmatched to any gene: 14. The CDR3 length is 14 residues. Germline CDR1 and CDR2: SQVTM and ANQGSEA. The CDR3 sequence: CSIRDSGGPGELFF. The CDR3 nucleotides are TGCAGCATACGGGACTCGGGGGGTCCGGGGGAGCTGTTTTTT.

This clonotype was observed a few times. The CDR3 region is CASSIDDRGDRKFYGYTF. The CDR3 nucleotides read TGTGCCAGTAGTATAGATGACAGAGGGGACAGGAAGTTCTATGGCTACACCTTC. The chain has TRBV19 and TRBJ1-2; 8 bases are shared with TRBD1. V lost 0 bases, J lost 4 bases, and 13 bases stayed unmatched. Germline values: CDR1 LNHDA, CDR2 SQIVND (reference sequence). The CDR3 has 18 residues. Full variable domain (remainder filled in from reference TRBV19 and TRBJ1-2): DGGITQSPKYLFRKEGQNVTLSCEQNLNHDAMYWYRQDPGQGLRLIYYSQIVNDFQKGDIAEGYSVSREKKESFPLTVTSAQKNPTAFYLCASSIDDRGDRKFYGYTFGSGTRLTVV.

This clonotype has just a few counts. The V call is TRBV10-2, the J call TRBJ1-3, with unresolved D. Looked up from germline, CDR1 is WSHSY and CDR2 is SAAADI. The ends were cut back, 4 bases at V and 11 bases at J, with 15 bases in the middle. This CDR3 comprises 13 residues. CDR3 DNA: TGCGCCAGCAGTGCTTCGTTTTCCATCCCCATATATTTT. It specifies CASSASFSIPIYF.

The V call is TRBV5-8, the J call TRBJ2-3; 7 bases match TRBD2. Germline assignment: CDR1 SGHTS and CDR2 YDEGEE. This CDR3 is built from 15 residues. The J segment lost 1 base and the V segment lost 2 bases, leaving 4 bases of the junction unmatched. The CDR3, as DNA: TGTGCCAGCAGCTTCGGGGGGTGGGGCACAGATACGCAGTATTTT. This codes for CASSFGGWGTDTQYF.

Concerning this clonotype itself: A read error is possible here, since a much larger clone lies one base away. The chain carries TRBV3-1 and TRBJ1-6; D remains unclear. The CDR3 contains 14 residues. From germline, CDR1 is LGHDT and CDR2 YNNKEL (reference sequence). The V end lost 3 bases, the J end lost 7 bases, and 10 bases lay between the germline ends. This CDR3 is CASSQGWSNSPLHF. The DNA of the CDR3 is TGTGCCAGCAGCCAGGGGTGGTCCAATTCACCCCTCCACTTT.

This clonotype was found many times. The chain recombines TRBV3-1 with TRBJ2-5; D is ambiguous. Per the germline V gene, CDR1 is LGHDT and CDR2 is YNNKEL (reference sequence). The V gene lost 10 bases and the J gene lost 5 bases, with 11 bases spanning the gap. This CDR3 has 11 residues. CDR3 DNA: TGTGCCATCCTACATGGGGAGACCCAGTACTTC. Amino acids: CAILHGETQYF.

Concerning this clonotype itself: A much bigger clone sits one base away, suggesting this may be a read error. This chain uses TRBV10-3 with TRBJ1-2, with D maybe TRBD1 (5 bases). Per the germline V gene, CDR1 is ENHRY and CDR2 is SYGVKD. The CDR3 contains 14 residues. The germline V and J ends were trimmed by 4 bases and 8 bases, with 17 bases remaining between them. This chain's CDR3 is CAISGYGRELGYTF. The CDR3 DNA sequence: TGTGCCATCAGTGGGTACGGCAGGGAGCTGGGCTACACCTTC.

This clonotype has only a few counts. The chain couples TRBV19 to TRBJ1-5; 7 bases fit TRBD1. The CDR3 covers 14 residues. The ends lost 4 bases at V and 7 bases at J; junction bases unmatched: 7. Per the germline V gene, CDR1 is LNHDA and CDR2 is SQIVND (reference sequence). CDR3 loop: CASSTGRGPQPQHF. CDR3 nucleotide sequence: TGTGCCAGTAGTACCGGGAGGGGGCCCCAGCCCCAGCATTTT.

The sample holds many counts of this clonotype. The CDR3 DNA sequence: TGTGCCAGCAGCCAAGATCGGCTGAGACCAGATACGCAGTATTTT. As protein: CASSQDRLRPDTQYF. The V and J genes are TRBV3-1 and TRBJ2-3; D ambiguous. The CDR3 contains 15 residues. Trimming cost V 0 bases and J 4 bases, with 11 bases left between them. Germline CDR1 and CDR2: LGHDT and YNNKEL (reference sequence).

This clonotype was recorded a few times. V usage is TRBV15 and J usage is TRBJ2-3; TRBD2 agrees at 8 bases. The CDR3 totals 17 residues. V gave up 1 base and J gave up 3 bases; unmatched junction bases: 9. Germline CDR1 reads LNHNV; CDR2 reads YYDKDF (reference sequence). CDR3 protein: CATSRVAGLGVTDTQYF. Here the CDR3 DNA reads TGTGCCACCAGCAGAGTGGCGGGACTAGGAGTAACAGATACGCAGTATTTT.

The V call is TRBV5-5, the J call TRBJ2-7; no definite D call. The CDR3 is 13 residues long. Germline V lookup: CDR1 SGHKS, CDR2 YYEKEE (reference sequence). Trimming removed 1 base from V and 4 bases from J, with 9 bases in between. The CDR3 protein is CASSLSVEYEQYV. DNA for the CDR3: TGTGCCAGCAGCTTGAGCGTCGAATACGAGCAGTACGTC.

This chain uses TRBV6-1 with TRBJ1-5, with 7 bases that match TRBD1. The CDR3 extends over 15 amino acids. With V trimmed by 4 bases and J by 0 bases, 3 bases remained unmatched. The V gene's germline CDR1 is MNHNS and CDR2 SASEGT. The chain's CDR3 is CASSGGQSSNQPQHF. The CDR3, as DNA: TGTGCCAGCAGTGGGGGACAGAGTAGCAATCAGCCCCAGCATTTT.

This clonotype was recorded at least ten times. The chain has TRBV19 and TRBJ1-5; D is perhaps TRBD1 (5 bases). Trimming removed 3 bases from V and 5 bases from J, with 17 bases in between. The CDR3 extends over 16 amino acids. Germline CDR1 is LNHDA and CDR2 is SQIVND (reference sequence). The CDR3 is CASSMGRQGGDQPQHF. DNA of the CDR3: TGTGCCAGTAGTATGGGTCGGCAGGGTGGGGATCAGCCCCAGCATTTT.

The rearrangement links TRBV11-3 to TRBJ2-2, with 14 bases fitting TRBD2. Germline CDR1 is SGHNT and CDR2 is YENEEA. V shed 1 base, J shed 6 bases, and the junction held 1 base outside the gene matches. The CDR3 is 16 amino acids. The DNA of the CDR3 is TGTGCCAGCAGCTTAGCGGGACTAGCGGGAGCCGGGGAGCTGTTTTTT. It codes for CASSLAGLAGAGELFF.

This clonotype was found many times. The chain links TRBV11-3 to TRBJ2-2, with D possibly matching TRBD1 (5 bases). Germline V gene lookup returns CDR1 SGHNT and CDR2 YENEEA. The CDR3 spans 14 residues. The germline V and J ends were trimmed by 8 bases and 0 bases, with 10 bases remaining between them. CDR3 DNA: TGTGCCAGCGCGAGCAGGGCGAACACCGGGGAGCTGTTTTTT. As protein: CASASRANTGELFF. The full variable domain, rest sourced from reference TRBV11-3 and TRBJ2-2, is EAGVVQSPRYKIIEKKQPVAFWCNPISGHNTLYWYLQNLGQGPELLIRYENEEAVDDSQLPKDRFSAERLKGVDSTLKIQPAELGDSAVYLCASASRANTGELFFGEGSRLTVL.

There are a few counts of this clonotype. The V and J genes are TRBV6-1 and TRBJ2-5, with D unresolved. There are 14 residues in the CDR3. Deletions cut 5 bases from V and 5 bases from J, with 15 bases between. Germline V gene lookup returns CDR1 MNHNS and CDR2 SASEGT. The CDR3 bases are TGTGCCAGCAGTTATGAAGGCAGGCCGGAGACCCAGTACTTC. Protein: CASSYEGRPETQYF.

This clonotype was seen at least ten times. This may stem from a read error, because a much larger clone lies one nucleotide away. The rearrangement joins TRBV12-3 or TRBV12-4 to TRBJ2-1; the D gene is possibly TRBD2 (6 bases). This CDR3 spans 16 amino acids. Written as DNA, the CDR3 is TGTGCCAGCAGTTTCGGGGGTTTAGGGACCTACAATGAGCAGTCCTTC. Its translation is CASSFGGLGTYNEQSF.

This clonotype was recorded a few times. The chain joins TRBV10-3 to TRBJ1-2; no clear D gene. CDR3 length: 13 residues. Germline loops: CDR1 ENHRY, CDR2 SYGVKD. V was pared by 2 bases and J by 4 bases, with 8 bases between. DNA of the CDR3: TGTGCCATCAGTGAGACAGTTAGCTATGGCTACACCTTC. Protein sequence: CAISETVSYGYTF.

This clonotype showed up many times. CDR3 loop: CACTGFEKLFF. In DNA form, the CDR3 reads TGTGCCTGTACAGGGTTTGAAAAACTGTTTTTT. The chain combines TRBV19 with TRBJ1-4; the D gene is possibly TRBD1 (6 bases). CDR1 is LNHDA and CDR2 is SQIVND in the germline V gene (reference sequence). V was trimmed by 11 bases and J by 7 bases, leaving 11 bases between them. The CDR3 is 11 residues long.

This clonotype came up once. This chain uses TRBV20-1 with TRBJ1-5, with D unresolved. Trimming took off 4 bases at V and 0 bases at J, with 10 bases between the two ends. This CDR3 comprises 14 residues. The germline V gene encodes CDR1 DFQATT and CDR2 SNEGSKA (reference sequence). CDR3 coding DNA: TGCAGTGCTATCCCGACGGATAGCAATCAGCCCCAGCATTTT. It codes for CSAIPTDSNQPQHF.

The gene calls are TRBV25-1 and TRBJ1-3; the D gene is possibly TRBD1 (5 bases). V lost 2 bases to trimming and J lost 4 bases, with 12 bases between them. The CDR3 totals 15 residues. Germline CDR1 is MGHDK and CDR2 is SYGVNS. CDR3 sequence (DNA): TGTGCCAGCAGTGAACCAATCGACAGAGGAAACACCATATATTTT. Amino acid sequence: CASSEPIDRGNTIYF.

This clonotype was picked up many times. The chain couples TRBV9 to TRBJ2-7, with D possibly being TRBD1 (6 bases). Between the trimmed V and J ends, which lost 0 bases and 2 bases, there was a span of 9 bases. This CDR3 comprises 14 residues. Germline CDR1 is SGDLS and CDR2 is YYNGEE. The CDR3 reads CASSVGGGTYEQYF. The DNA of the CDR3 is TGTGCCAGCAGCGTAGGAGGGGGAACCTACGAGCAGTACTTC.

This clonotype has a count of ten or more. The chain links TRBV3-1 to TRBJ2-3; D perhaps matches TRBD2 (6 bases). Trimming pared 4 bases from V and 0 bases from J, leaving 11 bases between. Germline CDR1 is LGHDT and CDR2 is YNNKEL (reference sequence). The CDR3 is 15 amino acids. The CDR3 sequence: CASSLPGTSTDTQYF. The CDR3 bases are TGTGCCAGCAGCCTCCCGGGGACTAGCACAGATACGCAGTATTTT.

The CDR3, as DNA: TGCAGTGCTCGGTTACAGGGTTCATTTAGCAATCAGCCCCAGCATTTT. Amino acids: CSARLQGSFSNQPQHF. The chain combines TRBV20-1 with TRBJ1-5; D perhaps matches TRBD1 (6 bases). Germline lookup yields CDR1 DFQATT and CDR2 SNEGSKA (reference sequence). Between the trimmed V and J ends, which lost 5 bases and 0 bases, there was a span of 17 bases. The CDR3 extends over 16 amino acids.

The sample holds a few counts of this clonotype. The chain uses TRBV11-3 and TRBJ2-4; D is uncertain. The CDR3 is made up of 15 amino acids. Germline V gives CDR1 SGHNT, CDR2 YENEEA. The V gene lost 3 bases and the J gene lost 0 bases, with 9 bases spanning the gap. CDR3 region: CASSFSNLAKNIQYF. CDR3 DNA: TGTGCCAGCAGCTTCTCCAATTTAGCCAAAAACATTCAGTACTTC.

This clonotype was observed many times. V and J are TRBV12-3 or TRBV12-4 and TRBJ1-2, with D perhaps matching TRBD1 (5 bases). Between the trimmed V and J ends, which lost 5 bases and 2 bases, there was a span of 18 bases. This CDR3 comprises 16 residues. CDR3: CASSPTLRESNYGYTF. The CDR3 DNA reads TGTGCCAGCAGTCCCACTCTCAGGGAATCAAACTATGGCTACACCTTC.

This clonotype was seen many times. The CDR3 loop is CASSGRQAGYGYTF. The CDR3 nucleotides read TGTGCCAGCAGTGGGCGCCAGGCAGGGTATGGCTACACCTTC. The chain recombines TRBV2 with TRBJ1-2, with D possibly TRBD1 on 5 matching bases. CDR3 size: 14 residues. Germline V gene lookup returns CDR1 SNHLY and CDR2 FYNNEI. With 4 bases removed from V and 5 bases from J, the gap between germline ends came to 14 bases.

The table lists this clonotype with many counts. This rearrangement joins TRBV9 to TRBJ2-3; 9 nucleotides line up with TRBD2. V dropped 2 bases and J dropped 0; count of bases not matched to a gene: 4. Germline V gene data show CDR1 as SGDLS and CDR2 as YYNGEE. The CDR3 has 16 residues. The CDR3 DNA sequence: TGTGCCAGCAGCGTCTGGAGCGGGAGGAGCACAGATACGCAGTATTTT. Protein: CASSVWSGRSTDTQYF. The full variable domain, its missing parts supplied by reference TRBV9 and TRBJ2-3, is DSGVTQTPKHLITATGQRVTLRCSPRSGDLSVYWYQQSLDQGLQFLIQYYNGEERAKGNILERFSAQQFPDLHSELNLSSLELGDSALYFCASSVWSGRSTDTQYFGPGTRLTVL.

This clonotype was seen at least ten times. This rearrangement joins TRBV12-3 or TRBV12-4 to TRBJ1-2, with D tentatively TRBD1 (5 bases). This CDR3 region has 13 residues. V shed 5 bases and J shed 1 base, with 8 bases lying between them. The CDR3 DNA follows: TGTGCCAGCAGTCAGACAGTTAACTATGGCTACACCTTC. Its translation: CASSQTVNYGYTF.